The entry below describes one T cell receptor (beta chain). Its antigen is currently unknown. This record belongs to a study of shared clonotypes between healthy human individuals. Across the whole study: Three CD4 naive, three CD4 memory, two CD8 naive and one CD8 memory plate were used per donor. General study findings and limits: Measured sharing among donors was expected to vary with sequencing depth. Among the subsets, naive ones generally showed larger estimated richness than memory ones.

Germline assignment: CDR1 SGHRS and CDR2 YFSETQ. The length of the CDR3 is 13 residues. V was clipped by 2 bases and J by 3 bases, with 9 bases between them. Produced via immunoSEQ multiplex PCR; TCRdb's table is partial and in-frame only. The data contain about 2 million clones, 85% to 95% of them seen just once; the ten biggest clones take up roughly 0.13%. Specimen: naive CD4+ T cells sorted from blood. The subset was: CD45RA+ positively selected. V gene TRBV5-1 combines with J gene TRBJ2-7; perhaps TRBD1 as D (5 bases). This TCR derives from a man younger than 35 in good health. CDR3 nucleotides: TGCGCCAGCAGCTTTAGACAGAACTACGAGCAGTACTTC. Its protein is CASSFRQNYEQYF.